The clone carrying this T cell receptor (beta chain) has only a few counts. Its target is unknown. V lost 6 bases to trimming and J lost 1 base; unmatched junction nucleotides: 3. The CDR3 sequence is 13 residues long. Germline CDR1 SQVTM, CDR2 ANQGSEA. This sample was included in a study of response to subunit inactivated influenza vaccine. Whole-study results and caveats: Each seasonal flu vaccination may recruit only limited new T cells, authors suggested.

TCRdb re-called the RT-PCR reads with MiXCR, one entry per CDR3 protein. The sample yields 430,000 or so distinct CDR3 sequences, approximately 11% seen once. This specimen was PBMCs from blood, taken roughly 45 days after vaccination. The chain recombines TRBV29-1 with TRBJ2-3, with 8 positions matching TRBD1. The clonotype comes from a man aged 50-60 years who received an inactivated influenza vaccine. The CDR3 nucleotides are TGCAGCGTCGGACAGGGAGGCACAGATACGCAGTATTTT. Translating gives CSVGQGGTDTQYF.